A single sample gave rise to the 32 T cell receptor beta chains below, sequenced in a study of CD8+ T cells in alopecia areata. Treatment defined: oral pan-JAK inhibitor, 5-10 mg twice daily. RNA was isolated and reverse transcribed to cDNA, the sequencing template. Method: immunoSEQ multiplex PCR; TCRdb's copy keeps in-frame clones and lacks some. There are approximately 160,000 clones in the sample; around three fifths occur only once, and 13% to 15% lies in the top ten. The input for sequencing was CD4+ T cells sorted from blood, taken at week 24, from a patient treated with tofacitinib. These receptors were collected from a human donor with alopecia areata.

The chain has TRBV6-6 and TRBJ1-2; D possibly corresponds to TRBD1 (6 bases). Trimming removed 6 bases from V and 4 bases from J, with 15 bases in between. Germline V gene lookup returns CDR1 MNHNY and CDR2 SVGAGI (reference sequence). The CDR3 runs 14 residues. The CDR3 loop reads CASSAQGGGYGYTF. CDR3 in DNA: TGTGCCAGCAGCGCACAGGGAGGGGGCTATGGCTACACCTTC.

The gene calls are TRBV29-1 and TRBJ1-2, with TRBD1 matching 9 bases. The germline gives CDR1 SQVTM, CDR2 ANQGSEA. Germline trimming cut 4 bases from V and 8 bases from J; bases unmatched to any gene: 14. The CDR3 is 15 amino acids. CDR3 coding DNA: TGCAGCGTTGGGCACCGGGGGACAGGGCCGTCGGGCTACACCTTC. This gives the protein CSVGHRGTGPSGYTF. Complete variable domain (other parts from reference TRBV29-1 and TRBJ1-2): SAVISQKPSRDICQRGTSLTIQCQVDSQVTMMFWYRQQPGQSLTLIATANQGSEATYESGFVIDKFPISRPNLTFSTLTVSNMSPEDSSIYLCSVGHRGTGPSGYTFGSGTRLTVV.

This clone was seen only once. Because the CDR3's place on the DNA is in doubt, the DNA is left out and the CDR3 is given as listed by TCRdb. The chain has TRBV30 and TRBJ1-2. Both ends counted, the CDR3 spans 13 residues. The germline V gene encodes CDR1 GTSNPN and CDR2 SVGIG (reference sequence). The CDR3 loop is CAWSVGGGTFGTF.

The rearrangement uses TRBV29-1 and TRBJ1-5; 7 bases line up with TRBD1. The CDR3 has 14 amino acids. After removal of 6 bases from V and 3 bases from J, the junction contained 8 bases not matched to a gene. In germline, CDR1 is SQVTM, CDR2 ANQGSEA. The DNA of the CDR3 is TGCAGCGTCGCCAAAGGGACAGACAATCAGCCCCAGCATTTT. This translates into CSVAKGTDNQPQHF.

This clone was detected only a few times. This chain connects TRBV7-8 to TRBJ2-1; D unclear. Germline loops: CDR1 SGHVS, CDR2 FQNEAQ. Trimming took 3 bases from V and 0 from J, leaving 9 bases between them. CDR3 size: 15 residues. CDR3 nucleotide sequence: TGTGCCAGCAGCTTTCGGAAGAGCTCCTACAATGAGCAGTTCTTC. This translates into CASSFRKSSYNEQFF.

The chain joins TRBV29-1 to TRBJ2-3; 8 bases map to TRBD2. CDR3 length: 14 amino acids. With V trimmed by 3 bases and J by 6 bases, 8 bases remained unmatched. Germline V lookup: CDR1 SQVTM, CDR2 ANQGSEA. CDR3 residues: CSVERGAGVDTQYF. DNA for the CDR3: TGCAGCGTTGAGCGGGGGGCCGGAGTTGATACGCAGTATTTT.

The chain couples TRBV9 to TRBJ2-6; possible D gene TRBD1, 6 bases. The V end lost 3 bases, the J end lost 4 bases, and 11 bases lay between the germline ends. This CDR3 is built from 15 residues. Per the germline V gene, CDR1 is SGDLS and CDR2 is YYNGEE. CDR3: CASSDTGRGANVLTF. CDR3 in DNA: TGTGCCAGCAGCGATACAGGGCGCGGGGCCAACGTCCTGACTTTC. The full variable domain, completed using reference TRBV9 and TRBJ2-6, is DSGVTQTPKHLITATGQRVTLRCSPRSGDLSVYWYQQSLDQGLQFLIQYYNGEERAKGNILERFSAQQFPDLHSELNLSSLELGDSALYFCASSDTGRGANVLTFGAGSRLTVL.

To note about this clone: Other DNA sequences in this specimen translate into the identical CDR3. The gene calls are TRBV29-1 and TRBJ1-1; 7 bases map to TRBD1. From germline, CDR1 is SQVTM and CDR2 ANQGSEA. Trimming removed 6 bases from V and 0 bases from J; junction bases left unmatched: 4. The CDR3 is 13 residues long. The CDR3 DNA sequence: TGCAGCGTGGGACAGATAATGAACACTGAAGCTTTCTTT. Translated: CSVGQIMNTEAFF. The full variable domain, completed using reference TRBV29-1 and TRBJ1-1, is SAVISQKPSRDICQRGTSLTIQCQVDSQVTMMFWYRQQPGQSLTLIATANQGSEATYESGFVIDKFPISRPNLTFSTLTVSNMSPEDSSIYLCSVGQIMNTEAFFGQGTRLTVV.

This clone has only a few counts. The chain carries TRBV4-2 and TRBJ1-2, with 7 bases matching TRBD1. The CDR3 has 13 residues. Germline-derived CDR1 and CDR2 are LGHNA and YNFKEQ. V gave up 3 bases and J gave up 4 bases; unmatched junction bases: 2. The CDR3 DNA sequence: TGTGCCAGCAGCCAGGGACAGTTCTATGGCTACACCTTC. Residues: CASSQGQFYGYTF.

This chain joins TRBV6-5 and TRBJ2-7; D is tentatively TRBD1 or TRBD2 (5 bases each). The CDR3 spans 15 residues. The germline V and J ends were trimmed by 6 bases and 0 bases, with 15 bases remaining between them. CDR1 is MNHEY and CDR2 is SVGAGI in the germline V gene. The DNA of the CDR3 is TGTGCCAGCAGCCGACGGGACGGAAGCTCCTACGAGCAGTACTTC. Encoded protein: CASSRRDGSSYEQYF.

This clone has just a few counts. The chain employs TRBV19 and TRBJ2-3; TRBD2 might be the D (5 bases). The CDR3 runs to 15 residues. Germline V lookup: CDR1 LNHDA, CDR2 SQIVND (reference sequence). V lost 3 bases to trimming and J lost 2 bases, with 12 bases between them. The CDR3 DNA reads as TGTGCCAGTAGTATTTACGAGGGAAACACAGATACGCAGTATTTT. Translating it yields CASSIYEGNTDTQYF.

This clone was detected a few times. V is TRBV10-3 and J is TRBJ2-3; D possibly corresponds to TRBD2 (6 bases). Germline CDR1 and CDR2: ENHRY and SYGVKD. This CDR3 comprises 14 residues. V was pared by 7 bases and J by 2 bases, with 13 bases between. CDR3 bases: TGTGCCATCATCGGTAGCGGAGACACAGATACGCAGTATTTT. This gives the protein CAIIGSGDTDTQYF.

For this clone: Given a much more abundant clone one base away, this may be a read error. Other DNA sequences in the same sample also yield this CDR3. In DNA, the CDR3 is TGTGCCAGCAGCTCTGGGGACGAGCAGTACTTC. Translation gives CASSSGDEQYF. The chain has TRBV7-2 and TRBJ2-7; D not resolved. This CDR3 spans 11 amino acids. V lost 4 bases to trimming and J lost 5 bases, with 6 bases between them. Germline-derived CDR1 and CDR2 are SGHTA and FQGNSA.

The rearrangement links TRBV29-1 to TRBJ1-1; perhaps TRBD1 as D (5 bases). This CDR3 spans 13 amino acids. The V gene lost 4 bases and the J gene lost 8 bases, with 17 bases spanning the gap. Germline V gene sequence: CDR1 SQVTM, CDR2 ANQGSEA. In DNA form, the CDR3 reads TGCAGCGTTGGGGGACGTCAGACGGGCGAAGCTTTCTTT. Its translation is CSVGGRQTGEAFF.

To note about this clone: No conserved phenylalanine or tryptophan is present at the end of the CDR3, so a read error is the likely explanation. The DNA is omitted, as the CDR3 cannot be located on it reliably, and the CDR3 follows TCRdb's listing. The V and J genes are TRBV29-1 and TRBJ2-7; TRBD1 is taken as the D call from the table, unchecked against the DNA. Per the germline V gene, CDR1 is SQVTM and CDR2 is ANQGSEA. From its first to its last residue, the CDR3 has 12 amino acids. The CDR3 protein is CSVGGTGGAHSL.

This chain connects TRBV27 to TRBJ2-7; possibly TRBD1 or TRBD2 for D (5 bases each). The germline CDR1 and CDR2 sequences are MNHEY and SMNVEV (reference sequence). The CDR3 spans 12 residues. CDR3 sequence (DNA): TGTGCTGGGGATGGGGGTTTTCTCGAGCAGTACTTC. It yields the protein CAGDGGFLEQYF.

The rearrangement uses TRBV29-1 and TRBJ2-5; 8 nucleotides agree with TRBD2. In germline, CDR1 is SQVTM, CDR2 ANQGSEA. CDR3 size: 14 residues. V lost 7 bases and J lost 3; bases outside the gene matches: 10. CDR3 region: CSAFGTGGEETQYF. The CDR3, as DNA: TGCAGCGCCTTCGGGACGGGGGGGGAAGAGACCCAGTACTTC.

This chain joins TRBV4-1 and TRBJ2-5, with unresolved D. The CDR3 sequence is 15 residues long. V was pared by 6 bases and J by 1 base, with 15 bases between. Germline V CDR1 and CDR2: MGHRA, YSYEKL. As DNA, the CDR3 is TGCGCCAGCAGAGCTGGTGGTAAGCGCCAAGAGACCCAGTACTTC. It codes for CASRAGGKRQETQYF.

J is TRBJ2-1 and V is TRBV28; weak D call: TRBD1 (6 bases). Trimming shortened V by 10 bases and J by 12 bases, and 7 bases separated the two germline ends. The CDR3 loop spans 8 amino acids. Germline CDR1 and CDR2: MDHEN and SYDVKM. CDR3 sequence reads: CAIRGQFF. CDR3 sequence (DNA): TGTGCCATCAGGGGGCAGTTCTTC.

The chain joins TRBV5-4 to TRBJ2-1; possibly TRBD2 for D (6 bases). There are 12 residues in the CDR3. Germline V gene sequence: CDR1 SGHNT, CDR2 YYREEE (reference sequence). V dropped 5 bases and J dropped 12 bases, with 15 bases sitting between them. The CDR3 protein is CASSSDWRGQFF. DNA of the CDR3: TGTGCCAGCAGTTCGGACTGGCGGGGGCAGTTCTTC.

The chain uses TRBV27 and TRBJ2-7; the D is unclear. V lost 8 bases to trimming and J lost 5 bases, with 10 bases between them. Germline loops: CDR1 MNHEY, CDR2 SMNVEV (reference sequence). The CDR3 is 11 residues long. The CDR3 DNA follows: TGTGCCAGCGGAGAGGTCCACGAGCAGTACTTC. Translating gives CASGEVHEQYF.

The CDR3 here is CASSAGLAGTDTQYF. CDR3 in DNA: TGTGCCAGCAGTGCGGGACTAGCGGGCACAGATACGCAGTATTTT. V gene TRBV28 combines with J gene TRBJ2-3; TRBD2 matches at 11 bases. The CDR3 totals 15 residues. Unmatched junction bases numbered 2, after V lost 5 bases and J lost 1 base. The germline CDR1 and CDR2 sequences are MDHEN and SYDVKM.

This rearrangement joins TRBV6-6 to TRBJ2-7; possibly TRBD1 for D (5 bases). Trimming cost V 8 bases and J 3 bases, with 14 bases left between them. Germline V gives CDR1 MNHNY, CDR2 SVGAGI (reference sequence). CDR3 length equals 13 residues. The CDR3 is CASGAGKSYEQYF. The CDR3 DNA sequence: TGTGCCAGCGGGGCAGGGAAGAGCTACGAGCAGTACTTC.

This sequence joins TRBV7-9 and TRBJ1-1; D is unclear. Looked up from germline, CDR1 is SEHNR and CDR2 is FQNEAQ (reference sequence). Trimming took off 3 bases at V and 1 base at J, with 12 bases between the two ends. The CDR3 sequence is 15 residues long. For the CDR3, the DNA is TGTGCCAGCAGCTTGAGGGTAGGAGGGAACACTGAAGCTTTCTTT. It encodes CASSLRVGGNTEAFF.

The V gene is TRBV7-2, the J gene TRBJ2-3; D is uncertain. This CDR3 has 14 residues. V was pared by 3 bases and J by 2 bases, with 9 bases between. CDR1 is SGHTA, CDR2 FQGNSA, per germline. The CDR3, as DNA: TGTGCCAGCAGCTTTACGCTATTCACAGATACGCAGTATTTT. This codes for CASSFTLFTDTQYF. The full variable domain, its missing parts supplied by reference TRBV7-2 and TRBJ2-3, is GAGVSQSPSNKVTEKGKDVELRCDPISGHTALYWYRQSLGQGLEFLIYFQGNSAPDKSGLPSDRFSAERTGGSVSTLTIQRTQQEDSAVYLCASSFTLFTDTQYFGPGTRLTVL.

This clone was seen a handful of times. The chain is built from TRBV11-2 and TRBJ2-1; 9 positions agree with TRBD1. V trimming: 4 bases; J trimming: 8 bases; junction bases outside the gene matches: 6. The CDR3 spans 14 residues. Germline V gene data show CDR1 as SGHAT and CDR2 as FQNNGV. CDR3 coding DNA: TGTGCCAGCAGCTCCGGGACAGGGAGCGATGAGCAGTTCTTC. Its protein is CASSSGTGSDEQFF.

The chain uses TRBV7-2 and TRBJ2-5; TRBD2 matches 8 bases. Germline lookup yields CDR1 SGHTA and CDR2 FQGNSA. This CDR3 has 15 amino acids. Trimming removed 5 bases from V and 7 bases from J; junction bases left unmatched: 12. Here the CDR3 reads CASSPPGLGPGTQYF. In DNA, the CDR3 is TGTGCCAGCAGCCCCCCGGGACTAGGGCCGGGGACCCAGTACTTC.

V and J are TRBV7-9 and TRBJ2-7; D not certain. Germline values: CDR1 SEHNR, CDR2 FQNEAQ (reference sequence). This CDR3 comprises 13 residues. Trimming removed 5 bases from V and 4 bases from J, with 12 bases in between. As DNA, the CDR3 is TGTGCCAGCAGCCTTAGTGACCGATACGAGCAGTACTTC. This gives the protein CASSLSDRYEQYF.

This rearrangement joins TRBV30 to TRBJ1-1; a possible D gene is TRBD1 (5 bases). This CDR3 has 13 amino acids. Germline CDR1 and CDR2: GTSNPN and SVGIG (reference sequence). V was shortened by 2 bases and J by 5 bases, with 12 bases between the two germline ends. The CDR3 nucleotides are TGTGCCTGGAGTCTCCCAGGGCGGACTGAAGCTTTCTTT. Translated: CAWSLPGRTEAFF.

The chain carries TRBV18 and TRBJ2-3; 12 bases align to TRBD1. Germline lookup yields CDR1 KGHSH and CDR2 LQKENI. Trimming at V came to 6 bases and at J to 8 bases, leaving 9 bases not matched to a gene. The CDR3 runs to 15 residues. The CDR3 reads CASSAMGQGAATQYF. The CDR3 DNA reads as TGTGCCAGCTCCGCTATGGGACAGGGGGCTGCTACGCAGTATTTT.

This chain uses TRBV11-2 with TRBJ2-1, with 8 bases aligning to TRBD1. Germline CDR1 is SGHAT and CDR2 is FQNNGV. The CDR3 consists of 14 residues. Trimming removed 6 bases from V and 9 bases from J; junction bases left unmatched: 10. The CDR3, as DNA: TGTGCCAGCAGTCACAGGGCCGGACAGGGTGAGCAGTTCTTC. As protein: CASSHRAGQGEQFF.

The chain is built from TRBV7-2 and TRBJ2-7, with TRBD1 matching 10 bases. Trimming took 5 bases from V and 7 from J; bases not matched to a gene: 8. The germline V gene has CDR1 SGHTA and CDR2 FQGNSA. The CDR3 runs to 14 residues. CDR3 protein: CASSVRQGAGEQYF. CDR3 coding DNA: TGTGCCAGCAGCGTCCGACAGGGGGCAGGGGAGCAGTACTTC.